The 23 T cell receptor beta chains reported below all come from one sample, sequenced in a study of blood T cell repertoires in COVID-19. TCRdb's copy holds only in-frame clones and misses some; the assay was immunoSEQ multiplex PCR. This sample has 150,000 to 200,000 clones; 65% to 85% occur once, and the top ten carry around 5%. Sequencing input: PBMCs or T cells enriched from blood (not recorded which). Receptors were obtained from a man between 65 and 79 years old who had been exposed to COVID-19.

The CDR3 region has the DNA TGTGCCAGTAGTATAGTGGCAGGTGGTAATTCACCCCTCCACTTT. Residues: CASSIVAGGNSPLHF. J is TRBJ1-6 and V is TRBV19; no reliable D call. Per the germline V gene, CDR1 is LNHDA and CDR2 is SQIVND (reference sequence). CDR3 size: 15 residues. V lost 1 base, J lost 6 bases, and 10 bases lay in between.

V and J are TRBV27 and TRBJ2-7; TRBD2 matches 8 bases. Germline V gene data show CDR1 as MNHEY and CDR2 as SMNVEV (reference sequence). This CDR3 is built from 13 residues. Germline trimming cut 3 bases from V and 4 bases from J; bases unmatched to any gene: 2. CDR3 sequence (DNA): TGTGCCAGCAGTTTCGGGAGGGGGTACGAGCAGTACTTC. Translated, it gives CASSFGRGYEQYF.

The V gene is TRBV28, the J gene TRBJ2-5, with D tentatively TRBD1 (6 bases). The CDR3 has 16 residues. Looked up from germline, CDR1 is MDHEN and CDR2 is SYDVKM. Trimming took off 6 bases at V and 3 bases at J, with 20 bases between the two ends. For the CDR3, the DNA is TGTGCCAGCAGCAGTCCAGGGGCGCAGGGGAAAGAGACCCAGTACTTC. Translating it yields CASSSPGAQGKETQYF.

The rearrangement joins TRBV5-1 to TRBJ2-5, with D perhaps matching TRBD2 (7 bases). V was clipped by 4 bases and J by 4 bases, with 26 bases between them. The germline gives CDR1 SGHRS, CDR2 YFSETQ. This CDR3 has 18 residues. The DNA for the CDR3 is TGCGCCAGCAGCCCTCTCACGGGGGGCAGCTTGAGTTTAGAGACCCAGTACTTC. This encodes CASSPLTGGSLSLETQYF.

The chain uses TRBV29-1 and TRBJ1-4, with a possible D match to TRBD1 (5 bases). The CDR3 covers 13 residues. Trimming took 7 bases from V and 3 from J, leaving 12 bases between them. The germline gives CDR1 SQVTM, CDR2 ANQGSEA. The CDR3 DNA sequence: TGCAGCGCCCAGGGAGGTTCTAATGAAAAACTGTTTTTT. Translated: CSAQGGSNEKLFF.

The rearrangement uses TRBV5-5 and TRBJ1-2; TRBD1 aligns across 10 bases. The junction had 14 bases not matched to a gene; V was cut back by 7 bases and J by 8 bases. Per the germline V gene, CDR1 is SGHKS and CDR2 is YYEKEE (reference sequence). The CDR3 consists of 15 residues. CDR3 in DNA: TGTGCCAGCGACAGGTGGGGACAGGGGTTCGGCGGCTACACCTTC. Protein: CASDRWGQGFGGYTF.

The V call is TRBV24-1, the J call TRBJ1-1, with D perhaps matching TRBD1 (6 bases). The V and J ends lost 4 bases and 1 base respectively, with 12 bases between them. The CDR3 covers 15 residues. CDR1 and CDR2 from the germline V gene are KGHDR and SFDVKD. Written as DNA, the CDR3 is TGTGCCACCAGTGACCCGACAGGTGGGAACACTGAAGCTTTCTTT. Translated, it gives CATSDPTGGNTEAFF.

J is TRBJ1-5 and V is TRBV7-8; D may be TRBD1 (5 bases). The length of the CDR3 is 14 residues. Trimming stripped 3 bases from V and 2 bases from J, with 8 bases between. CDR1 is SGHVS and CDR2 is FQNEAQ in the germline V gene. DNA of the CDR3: TGTGCCAGCAGCTTGGGAGGGGGCAATCAGCCCCAGCATTTT. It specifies CASSLGGGNQPQHF.

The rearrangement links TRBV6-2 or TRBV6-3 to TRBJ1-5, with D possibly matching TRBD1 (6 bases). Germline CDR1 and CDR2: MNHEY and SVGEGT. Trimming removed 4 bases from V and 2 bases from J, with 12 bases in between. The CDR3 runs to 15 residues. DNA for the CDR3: TGTGCCAGCAGTTTCGGGGGGGCAGGCAATCAGCCCCAGCATTTT. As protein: CASSFGGAGNQPQHF.

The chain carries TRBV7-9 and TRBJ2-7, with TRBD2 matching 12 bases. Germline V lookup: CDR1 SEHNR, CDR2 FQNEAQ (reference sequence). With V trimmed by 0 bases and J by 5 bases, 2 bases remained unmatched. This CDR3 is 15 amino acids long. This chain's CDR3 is CASSLARTSGNEQYF. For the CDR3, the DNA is TGTGCCAGCAGCTTAGCCAGGACTAGCGGGAACGAGCAGTACTTC.

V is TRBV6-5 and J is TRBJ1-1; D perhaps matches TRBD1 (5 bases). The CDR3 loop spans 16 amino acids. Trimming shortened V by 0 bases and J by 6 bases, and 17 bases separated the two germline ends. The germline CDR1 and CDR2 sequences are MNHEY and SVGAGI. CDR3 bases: TGTGCCAGCAGTTACTCAAGTGGCGGCAGGGTGGCTGAAGCTTTCTTT. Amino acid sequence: CASSYSSGGRVAEAFF.

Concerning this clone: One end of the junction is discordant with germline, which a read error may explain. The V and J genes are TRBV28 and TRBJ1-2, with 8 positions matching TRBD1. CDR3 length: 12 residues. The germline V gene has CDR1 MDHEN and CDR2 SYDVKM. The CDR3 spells CASSFAGTGHYF. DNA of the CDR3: TGTGCCAGCAGTTTCGCCGGGACAGGCCACTACTTC.

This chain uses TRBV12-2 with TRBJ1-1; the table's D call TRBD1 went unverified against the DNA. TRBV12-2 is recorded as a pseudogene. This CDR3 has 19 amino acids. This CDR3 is CASRLAGRGQALSNTEAFF. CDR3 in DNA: TGTGCAAGTCGCTTAGCCGGCAGGGGCCAAGCTCTCTCGAACACTGAAGCTTTCTTT.

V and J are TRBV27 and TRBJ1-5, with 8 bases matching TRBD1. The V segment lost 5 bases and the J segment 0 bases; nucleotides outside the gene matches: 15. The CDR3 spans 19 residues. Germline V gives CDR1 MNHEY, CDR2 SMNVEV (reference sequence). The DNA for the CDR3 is TGTGCCAGCAGTCGCGTAACAGGGGGAGTCTCTTATAGCAATCAGCCCCAGCATTTT. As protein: CASSRVTGGVSYSNQPQHF.

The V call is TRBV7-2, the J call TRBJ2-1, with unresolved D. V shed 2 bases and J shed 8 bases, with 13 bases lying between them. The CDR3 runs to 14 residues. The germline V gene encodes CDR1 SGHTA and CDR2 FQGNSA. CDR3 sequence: CASSLTPLLDEQFF. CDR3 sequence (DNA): TGTGCCAGCAGCTTAACCCCACTCTTGGATGAGCAGTTCTTC.

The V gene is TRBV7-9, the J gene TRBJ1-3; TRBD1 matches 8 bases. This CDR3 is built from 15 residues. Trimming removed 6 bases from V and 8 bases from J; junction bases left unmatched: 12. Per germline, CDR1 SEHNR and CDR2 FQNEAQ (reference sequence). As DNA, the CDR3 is TGTGCCAGCAGGGGGGGCGACAGGGGCAGAGACACCATATATTTT. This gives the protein CASRGGDRGRDTIYF.

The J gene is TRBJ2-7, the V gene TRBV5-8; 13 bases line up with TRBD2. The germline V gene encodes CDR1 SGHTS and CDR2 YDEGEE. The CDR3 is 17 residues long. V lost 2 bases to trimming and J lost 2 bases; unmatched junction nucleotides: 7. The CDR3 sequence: CASSLGTSGIQAYEQYF. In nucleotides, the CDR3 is TGTGCCAGCAGCTTAGGGACTAGCGGGATACAAGCCTACGAGCAGTACTTC.

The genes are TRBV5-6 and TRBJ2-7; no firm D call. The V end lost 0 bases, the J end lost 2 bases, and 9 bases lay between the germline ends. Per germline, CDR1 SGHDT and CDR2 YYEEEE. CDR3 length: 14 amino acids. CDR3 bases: TGTGCCAGCAGCTTGGACCAAGTAGCCTACGAGCAGTACTTC. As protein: CASSLDQVAYEQYF.

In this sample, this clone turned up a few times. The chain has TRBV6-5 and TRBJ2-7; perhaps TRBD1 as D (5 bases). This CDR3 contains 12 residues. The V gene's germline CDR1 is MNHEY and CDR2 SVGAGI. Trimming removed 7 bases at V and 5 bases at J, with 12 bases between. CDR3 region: CASNDLGDEQYF. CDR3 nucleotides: TGTGCCAGCAACGACTTAGGGGACGAGCAGTACTTC.

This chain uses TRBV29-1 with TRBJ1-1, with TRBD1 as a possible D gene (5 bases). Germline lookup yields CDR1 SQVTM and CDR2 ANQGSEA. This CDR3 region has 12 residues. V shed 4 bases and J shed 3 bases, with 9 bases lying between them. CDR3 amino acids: CSVGQKYTEAFF. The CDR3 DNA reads TGCAGCGTTGGACAGAAATACACTGAAGCTTTCTTT.

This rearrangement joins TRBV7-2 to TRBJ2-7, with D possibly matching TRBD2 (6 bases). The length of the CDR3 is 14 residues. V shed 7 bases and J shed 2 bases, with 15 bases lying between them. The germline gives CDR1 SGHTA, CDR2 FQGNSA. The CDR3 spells CASTPWGDAYEQYF. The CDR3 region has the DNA TGTGCCAGCACCCCGTGGGGGGACGCCTACGAGCAGTACTTC.

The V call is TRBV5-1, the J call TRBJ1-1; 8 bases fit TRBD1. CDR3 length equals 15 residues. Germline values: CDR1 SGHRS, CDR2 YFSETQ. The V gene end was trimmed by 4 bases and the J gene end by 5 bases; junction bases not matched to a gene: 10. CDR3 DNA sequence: TGCGCCAGCAGCCCCGGGACAGGTCTGAGAACTGAAGCTTTCTTT. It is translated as CASSPGTGLRTEAFF.

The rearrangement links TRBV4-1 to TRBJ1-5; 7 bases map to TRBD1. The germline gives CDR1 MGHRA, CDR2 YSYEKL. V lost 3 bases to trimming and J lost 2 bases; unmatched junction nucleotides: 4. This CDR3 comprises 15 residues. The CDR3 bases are TGCGCCAGCAGCCAGGACGGACAGGGCAATCAGCCCCAGCATTTT. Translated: CASSQDGQGNQPQHF.